This T cell receptor (beta chain) appears in the sequencing data of a study of shared clonotypes between healthy human individuals. Study conclusions and caveats: Among a few donors, 4.5% to 5.5% of naive CD4 clonotypes were found in common. Generation probabilities of non-shared clonotypes were lower (relative to those shared by all four donors).

Sorted-subset replicate PCR reactions contained 200 ng DNA, corresponding to some 29,000 T cell genomes. Assay used: immunoSEQ multiplex PCR; TCRdb lists only in-frame clones, some missing. The sample holds under 700,000 clones; approximately 95% are singletons and the top ten take about 0.11%. Positive CCR7 selection of CD45RO-negative cells yielded the naive CD8 cells, and terminally differentiated effector memory CD45RA+ cells were excluded. Details on this clone: What it binds is unknown.

V lost 4 bases, J lost 5 bases, and 5 bases stayed unmatched. This CDR3 comprises 15 residues. The germline CDR1 and CDR2 sequences are MNHEY and SMNVEV (reference sequence). Sequencing was carried out using naive CD8+ T cells sorted from blood. The source of this sequence is a young woman in good health. The V and J genes are TRBV27 and TRBJ2-7; 13 bases agree with TRBD2. The DNA of the CDR3 is TGTGCCAGCAGTTCCGGGACTAGCGGGAACAACGAGCAGTACTTC. Protein: CASSSGTSGNNEQYF.